The 6 T cell receptor beta chains listed next were all sequenced from one sample in a study of T-cell reconstitution after alpha-beta-depleted transplantation in children. Library preparation (for TCRbeta) was performed with unique molecular identifiers. TCRdb re-called the PCR reads with MiXCR, one entry per CDR3 protein. The profile shows approximately 300,000 distinct CDR3 sequences, about 9.4% of them singletons. The sequencing here drew on PBMCs, taken before TCRalphabeta/CD19-depleted stem cell transplant. The receptors were gathered from a boy younger than two with acute myeloid leukemia, due to receive a stem cell transplant.

This clonotype was seen many times. This rearrangement joins TRBV7-6 to TRBJ1-4; D call uncertain. The V gene's germline CDR1 is SGHVS and CDR2 FNYEAQ. Trimming removed 3 bases at V and 3 bases at J, with 8 bases between. This CDR3 spans 14 amino acids. The CDR3 DNA reads as TGTGCCAGCAGCTTTGGGGAAGCTAATGAAAAACTGTTTTTT. Translation: CASSFGEANEKLFF.

This clonotype was picked up many times. This rearrangement joins TRBV7-8 to TRBJ1-5, with D possibly being TRBD1 (5 bases). Germline V CDR1 and CDR2: SGHVS, FQNEAQ. The length of the CDR3 is 13 residues. Trimming removed 5 bases from V and 5 bases from J, with 10 bases in between. This chain's CDR3 is CASSPREHQPQHF. DNA of the CDR3: TGTGCCAGCAGCCCCAGGGAACATCAGCCCCAGCATTTT.

This clonotype was recorded many times. J is TRBJ1-2 and V is TRBV29-1; D perhaps matches TRBD1 (5 bases). V was cut by 4 bases and J by 0 bases, with 15 bases left in between. Germline CDR1 reads SQVTM; CDR2 reads ANQGSEA. The CDR3 runs 15 residues. Here the CDR3 reads CSVVLRGTPNYGYTF. As DNA, the CDR3 is TGCAGCGTTGTTTTGAGAGGGACCCCTAACTATGGCTACACCTTC.

This clonotype was seen ten or more times. The chain employs TRBV7-2 and TRBJ1-5, with D possibly TRBD1 on 5 matching bases. Trimming left V 5 bases short and J 6 bases short, with 17 bases between. CDR3 length: 15 amino acids. Germline values: CDR1 SGHTA, CDR2 FQGNSA. The CDR3 bases are TGTGCCAGCAGCCCAGTTGGGGCAGTGCGTCAGCCCCAGCATTTT. Translating it yields CASSPVGAVRQPQHF.

This clonotype was detected ten times or more. The chain carries TRBV9 and TRBJ1-5; tentative D call: TRBD1 (5 bases). Germline V gene lookup returns CDR1 SGDLS and CDR2 YYNGEE. The V and J ends lost 3 bases and 0 bases respectively, with 10 bases between them. The CDR3 has 15 amino acids. In DNA form, the CDR3 reads TGTGCCAGCAGCGCCTATGACAGTAGCAATCAGCCCCAGCATTTT. Amino acids: CASSAYDSSNQPQHF.

This clonotype was observed a handful of times. The CDR3 region has the DNA TGTGCCAGCAGTTTGGTACTAGCGGGAGAGGTTGAGCAGTTCTTC. It translates to CASSLVLAGEVEQFF. The rearrangement joins TRBV28 to TRBJ2-1, with 11 bases lining up with TRBD2. V lost 3 bases and J lost 9; bases outside the gene matches: 7. This CDR3 has 15 residues. Germline loops: CDR1 MDHEN, CDR2 SYDVKM.